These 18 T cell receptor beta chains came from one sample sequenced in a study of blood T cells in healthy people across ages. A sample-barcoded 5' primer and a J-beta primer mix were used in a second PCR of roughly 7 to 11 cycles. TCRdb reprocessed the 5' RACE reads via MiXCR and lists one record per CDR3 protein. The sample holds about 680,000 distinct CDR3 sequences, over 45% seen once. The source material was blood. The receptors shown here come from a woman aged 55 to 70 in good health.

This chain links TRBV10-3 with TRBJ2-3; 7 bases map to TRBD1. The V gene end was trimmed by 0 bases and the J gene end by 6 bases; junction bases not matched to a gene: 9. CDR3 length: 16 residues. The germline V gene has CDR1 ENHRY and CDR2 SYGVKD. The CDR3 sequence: CAISESRRQGRDTQYF. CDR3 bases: TGTGCCATCAGTGAGTCGAGGAGACAGGGTAGGGATACGCAGTATTTT.

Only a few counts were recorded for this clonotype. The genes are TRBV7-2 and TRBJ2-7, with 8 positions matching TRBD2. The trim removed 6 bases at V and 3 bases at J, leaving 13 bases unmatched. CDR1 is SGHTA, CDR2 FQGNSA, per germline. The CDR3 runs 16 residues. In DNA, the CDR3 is TGTGCCAGCAGTCGCCAACCGGGACTAGTGGACTACGAGCAGTACTTC. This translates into CASSRQPGLVDYEQYF.

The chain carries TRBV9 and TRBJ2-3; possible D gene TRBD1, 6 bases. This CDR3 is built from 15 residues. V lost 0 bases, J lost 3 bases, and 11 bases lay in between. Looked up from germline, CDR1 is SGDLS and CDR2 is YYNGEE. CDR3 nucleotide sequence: TGTGCCAGCAGCGTAGGTCAGGGGTCGACAGATACGCAGTATTTT. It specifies CASSVGQGSTDTQYF.

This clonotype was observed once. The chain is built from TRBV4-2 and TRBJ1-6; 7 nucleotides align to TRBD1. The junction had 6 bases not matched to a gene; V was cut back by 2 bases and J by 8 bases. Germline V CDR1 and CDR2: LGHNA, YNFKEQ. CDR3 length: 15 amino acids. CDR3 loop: CASSQLHRGDSPLHF. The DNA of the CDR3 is TGTGCCAGCAGCCAATTACACAGGGGAGATTCACCCCTCCACTTT.

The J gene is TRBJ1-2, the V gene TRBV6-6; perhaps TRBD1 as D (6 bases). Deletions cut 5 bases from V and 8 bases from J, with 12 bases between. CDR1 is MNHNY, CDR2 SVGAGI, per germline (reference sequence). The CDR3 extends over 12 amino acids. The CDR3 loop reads CASSKQGGGYTF. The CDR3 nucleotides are TGTGCCAGCAGTAAACAGGGCGGCGGCTACACCTTC.

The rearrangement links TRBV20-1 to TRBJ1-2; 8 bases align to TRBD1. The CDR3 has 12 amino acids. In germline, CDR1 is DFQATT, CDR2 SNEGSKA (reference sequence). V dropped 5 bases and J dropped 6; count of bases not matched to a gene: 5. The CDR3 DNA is TGCAGTGCTCACGGACAGGGCCATGGCTACACCTTC. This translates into CSAHGQGHGYTF.

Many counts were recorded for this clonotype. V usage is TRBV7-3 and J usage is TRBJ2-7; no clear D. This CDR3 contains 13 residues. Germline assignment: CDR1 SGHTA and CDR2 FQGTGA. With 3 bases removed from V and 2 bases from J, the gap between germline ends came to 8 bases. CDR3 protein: CASSFGQAYEQYF. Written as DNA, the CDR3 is TGTGCCAGCAGCTTTGGGCAGGCCTACGAGCAGTACTTC.

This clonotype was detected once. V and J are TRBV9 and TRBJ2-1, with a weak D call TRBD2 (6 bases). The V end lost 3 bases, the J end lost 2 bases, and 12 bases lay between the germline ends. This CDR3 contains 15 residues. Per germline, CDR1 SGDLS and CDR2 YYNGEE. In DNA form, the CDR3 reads TGTGCCAGCAGCGCATTACTAGCCACCTACAATGAGCAGTTCTTC. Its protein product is CASSALLATYNEQFF.

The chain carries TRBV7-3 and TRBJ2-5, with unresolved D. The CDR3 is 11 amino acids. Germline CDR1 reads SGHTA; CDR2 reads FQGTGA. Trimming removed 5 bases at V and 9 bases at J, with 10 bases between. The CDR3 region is CASSADGPQYF. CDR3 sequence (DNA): TGTGCCAGCAGCGCCGACGGGCCCCAGTACTTC.

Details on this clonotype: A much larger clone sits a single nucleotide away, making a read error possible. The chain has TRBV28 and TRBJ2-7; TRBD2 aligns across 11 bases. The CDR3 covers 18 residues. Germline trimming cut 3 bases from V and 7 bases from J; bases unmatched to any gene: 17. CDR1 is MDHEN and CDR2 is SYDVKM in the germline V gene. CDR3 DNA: TGTGCCAGCAGTTTTGAGGATTGGACTAGCGGGCGCTACAATGAGCAGTACTTC. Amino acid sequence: CASSFEDWTSGRYNEQYF.

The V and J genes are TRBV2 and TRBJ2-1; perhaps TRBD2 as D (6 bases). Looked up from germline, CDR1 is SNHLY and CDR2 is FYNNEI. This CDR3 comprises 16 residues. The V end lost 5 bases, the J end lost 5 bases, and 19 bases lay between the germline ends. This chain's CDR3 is CASSRIGGNSHNEQFF. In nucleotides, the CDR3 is TGTGCCAGCAGTAGGATCGGCGGGAATTCCCACAATGAGCAGTTCTTC.

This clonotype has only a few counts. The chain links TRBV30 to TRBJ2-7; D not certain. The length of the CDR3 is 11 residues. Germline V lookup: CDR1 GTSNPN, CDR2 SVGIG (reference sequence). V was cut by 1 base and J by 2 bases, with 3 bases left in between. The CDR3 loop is CAWSATYEQYF. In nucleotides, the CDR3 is TGTGCCTGGAGTGCTACCTACGAGCAGTACTTC.

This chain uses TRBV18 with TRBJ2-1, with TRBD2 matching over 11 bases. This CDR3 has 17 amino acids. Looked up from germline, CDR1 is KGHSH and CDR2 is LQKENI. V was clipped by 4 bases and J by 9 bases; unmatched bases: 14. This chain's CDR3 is CASSRGLAAAGRSEQFF. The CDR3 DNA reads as TGTGCCAGCTCACGGGGACTAGCGGCGGCCGGGAGGAGTGAGCAGTTCTTC.

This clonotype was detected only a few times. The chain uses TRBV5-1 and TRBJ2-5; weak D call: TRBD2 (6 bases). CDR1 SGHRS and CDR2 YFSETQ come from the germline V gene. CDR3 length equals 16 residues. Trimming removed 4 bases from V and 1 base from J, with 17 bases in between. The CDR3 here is CASSPASDGSQETQYF. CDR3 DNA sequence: TGCGCCAGCAGCCCTGCTAGCGACGGCTCCCAAGAGACCCAGTACTTC.

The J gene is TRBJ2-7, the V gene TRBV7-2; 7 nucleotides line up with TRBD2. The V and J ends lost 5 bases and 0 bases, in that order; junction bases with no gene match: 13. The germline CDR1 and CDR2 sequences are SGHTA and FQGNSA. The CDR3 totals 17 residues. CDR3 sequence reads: CASSPAPSGISSYEQYF. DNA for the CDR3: TGTGCCAGCAGCCCGGCACCAAGCGGGATTTCCTCCTACGAGCAGTACTTC.

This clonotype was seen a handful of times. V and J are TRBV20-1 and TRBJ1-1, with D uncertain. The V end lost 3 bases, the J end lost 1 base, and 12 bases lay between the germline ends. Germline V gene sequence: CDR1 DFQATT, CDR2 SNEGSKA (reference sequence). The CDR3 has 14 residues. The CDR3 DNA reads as TGCAGTGCTAGGATGGGATCGGGGAACACTGAAGCTTTCTTT. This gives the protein CSARMGSGNTEAFF.

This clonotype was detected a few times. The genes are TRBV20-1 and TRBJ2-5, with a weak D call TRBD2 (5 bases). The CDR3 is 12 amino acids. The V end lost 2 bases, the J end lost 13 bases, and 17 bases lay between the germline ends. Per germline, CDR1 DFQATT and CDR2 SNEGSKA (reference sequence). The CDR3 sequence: CSARPPAGIGYF. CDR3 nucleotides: TGCAGTGCTAGACCCCCGGCGGGTATAGGGTACTTC.

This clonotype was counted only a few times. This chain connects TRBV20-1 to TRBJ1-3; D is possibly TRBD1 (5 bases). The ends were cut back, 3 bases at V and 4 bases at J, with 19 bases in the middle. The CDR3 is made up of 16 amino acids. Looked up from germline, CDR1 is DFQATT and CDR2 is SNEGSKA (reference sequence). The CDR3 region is CSASIASGLGGNTIYF. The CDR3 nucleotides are TGCAGTGCTAGTATTGCGTCAGGGCTAGGAGGAAACACCATATATTTT.